The 11 T cell receptor beta chains listed next were all sequenced from one sample in a study of CD8 T cells in Susac syndrome. Random hexamers primed reverse transcription of 0.5 to 1 ug RNA. From the immunoSEQ multiplex PCR reads, TCRdb called clonotypes with MiXCR, one entry per CDR3 protein. The sample shows about 200,000 distinct CDR3 sequences, roughly 96% of them seen only once. The sequenced sample consisted of CD4+ T cells from PBMCs. The source of these receptors is a human donor with multiple sclerosis.

The chain couples TRBV12-3 or TRBV12-4 to TRBJ2-3, with D perhaps being TRBD1 or TRBD2 (7 bases each). The CDR3 totals 14 residues. V lost 6 bases to trimming and J lost 3 bases, with 13 bases between them. The DNA for the CDR3 is TGTGCCAGCAGCACAGGGGAGGGGACAGATACGCAGTATTTT. Amino acids: CASSTGEGTDTQYF.

The rearrangement uses TRBV7-3 and TRBJ2-7; 7 bases fit TRBD1. CDR3 size: 14 residues. Germline V gene lookup returns CDR1 SGHTA and CDR2 FQGTGA. V was clipped by 5 bases and J by 4 bases; unmatched bases: 8. CDR3 DNA sequence: TGTGCCAGCAGCCCCGGGACAGCAGTATACGAGCAGTACTTC. As protein: CASSPGTAVYEQYF. The entire variable domain, with the rest obtained from reference TRBV7-3 and TRBJ2-7, is as follows: GAGVSQTPSNKVTEKGKYVELRCDPISGHTALYWYRQSLGQGPEFLIYFQGTGAADDSGLPNDRFFAVRPEGSVSTLKIQRTERGDSAVYLCASSPGTAVYEQYFGPGTRLTVT.

V and J are TRBV30 and TRBJ2-7; weak D call: TRBD1 (7 bases). Trimming removed 5 bases at V and 4 bases at J, with 12 bases between. This CDR3 region has 12 residues. Germline V gives CDR1 GTSNPN, CDR2 SVGIG (reference sequence). CDR3 sequence: CAWGQEGYEQYF. The CDR3 coding sequence is TGTGCCTGGGGACAGGAGGGGTACGAGCAGTACTTC.

The chain links TRBV3-1 to TRBJ2-6, with D perhaps matching TRBD2 (6 bases). CDR3 length: 17 residues. The V end lost 3 bases, the J end lost 0 bases, and 12 bases lay between the germline ends. Germline values: CDR1 LGHDT, CDR2 YNNKEL (reference sequence). The CDR3 nucleotides are TGTGCCAGCAGCCAGGGACTCCCAGGCTCTGGGGCCAACGTCCTGACTTTC. Amino acids: CASSQGLPGSGANVLTF.

The chain uses TRBV6-6 and TRBJ2-7; 8 nucleotides align to TRBD2. CDR3 length: 14 residues. The trim removed 5 bases at V and 2 bases at J, leaving 5 bases unmatched. Germline CDR1 is MNHNY and CDR2 is SVGAGI (reference sequence). The CDR3 DNA is TGTGCCAGCAGTCCTACTAGCGGAGCCTACGAGCAGTACTTC. As protein: CASSPTSGAYEQYF.

The chain is built from TRBV29-1 and TRBJ1-1, with D maybe TRBD1 (6 bases). The V and J ends lost 4 bases and 4 bases respectively, with 19 bases between them. The CDR3 is 15 residues long. The V gene's germline CDR1 is SQVTM and CDR2 ANQGSEA. The CDR3 region has the DNA TGCAGCGTTGTGTGGGGACATTCGGCGAGCACTGAAGCTTTCTTT. Protein: CSVVWGHSASTEAFF.

J is TRBJ2-1 and V is TRBV20-1, with 9 bases that match TRBD1. Trimming cost V 7 bases and J 5 bases; bases outside gene matches: 18. Per germline, CDR1 DFQATT and CDR2 SNEGSKA (reference sequence). This CDR3 has 17 residues. CDR3 DNA: TGCAGTGTTTCAATTACAGGGGGCCCCTACCCACACAATGAGCAGTTCTTC. It yields the protein CSVSITGGPYPHNEQFF.

The chain uses TRBV4-1 and TRBJ2-4; D unresolved. The CDR3 is 13 amino acids. Deletions cut 1 base from V and 7 bases from J, with 8 bases between. CDR1 is MGHRA, CDR2 YSYEKL, per germline. The CDR3 is CASSQAAPNIQYF. CDR3 nucleotide sequence: TGCGCCAGCAGCCAAGCCGCTCCCAACATTCAGTACTTC.

The J gene is TRBJ1-2, the V gene TRBV9; 12 nucleotides match TRBD1. The V and J ends lost 3 bases and 4 bases, in that order; junction bases with no gene match: 4. The CDR3 sequence is 15 residues long. The V gene's germline CDR1 is SGDLS and CDR2 YYNGEE. The CDR3 DNA reads TGTGCCAGCAGCGACCGGGACAGGGGGCTCTATGGCTACACCTTC. It specifies CASSDRDRGLYGYTF. The variable domain in full, completed from reference TRBV9 and TRBJ1-2, reads DSGVTQTPKHLITATGQRVTLRCSPRSGDLSVYWYQQSLDQGLQFLIQYYNGEERAKGNILERFSAQQFPDLHSELNLSSLELGDSALYFCASSDRDRGLYGYTFGSGTRLTVV.

The rearrangement uses TRBV30 and TRBJ2-1; the D is unclear. V lost 4 bases and J lost 6, with 19 bases in between. The CDR3 length is 15 residues. The V gene's germline CDR1 is GTSNPN and CDR2 SVGIG (reference sequence). The CDR3 protein is CAWTGRRRAINEQFF. The DNA of the CDR3 is TGTGCCTGGACAGGCAGACGAAGGGCAATCAATGAGCAGTTCTTC.

This chain uses TRBV20-1 with TRBJ1-5, with 7 positions matching TRBD1. The junction had 6 bases not matched to a gene; V was cut back by 2 bases and J by 5 bases. The CDR3 covers 14 residues. CDR1 and CDR2 from the germline V gene are DFQATT and SNEGSKA (reference sequence). The CDR3 DNA reads TGCAGTGCTAGATCCGGGACAGTGGATCAGCCCCAGCATTTT. Protein: CSARSGTVDQPQHF.